This T cell receptor (beta chain) emerged from a study of blood T cell repertoires in COVID-19 (dated by TCRdb to 2018 to 2020). Regarding the complete study: Collaborator samples came from the United States, Italy and Spain and covered acute and convalescent phases of COVID-19. Sample metadata almost always included a de-identified subject ID, COVID-19 status, age in years and sex. Deeply sampled blood TCRbeta repertoires from subjects exposed to, actively infected with, or recovered from COVID-19 were included in the dataset. Where available, HLA class I and class II types were obtained from metadata supplied by the sample provider rather than from assay-based typing. The repertoires were released in a freely available public database meant as a resource for research on the immune response to SARS-CoV-2. Samples came from the ongoing ImmuneRACE study (first 160 participants) plus 1,254 subjects from 6 global collaborators. The material from the prospective study consisted of cDNA or gDNA derived from T cells, B-cell-depleted T cells, or PBMCs.

Remarks on this clone: It lacks a known antigen. Base qualities were left out, and no much larger clone turns up one base away.

TCRbeta CDR3 regions were amplified from genomic DNA using the immunoSEQ Assay, a bias-controlled multiplex PCR. Per the authors' processing: The number of nucleated cells in each sample was estimated from the amplification of reference gene primers within the assay. To quantify the absolute abundance of each unique TCRbeta CDR3 rearrangement, sequence reads were collapsed and filtered. Productive Simpson clonality was computed per sample as the square root of Simpson's diversity index over productive rearrangements. TCRdb took this table from immuneACCESS and kept in-frame rearrangements with V and J called. Such tables lack part of the clones; where checked against another copy, unresolved V genes explain under half of the gap, and the rest is unexplained. The DNA gave D and trimming, while V, J and clone size come from that table. Within this sample are around 81,000 clones, with around 82% of them counted one time only. The ten largest clones add up to roughly 7.4% of the sample.

Including the terminal cysteine and phenylalanine, the CDR3 comprises 13 residues. Here the CDR3 DNA is all that survives: 39 bases in frame from base 1. Via the germline V gene, CDR1 is MNHEY and CDR2 SVGAGI. V lost 9 bases and J lost 1 base; the stretch between them is 12 bases long. Study-wide conclusions, independent of this receptor: The amount of clinical and demographic metadata varied by source and participant and was provided uncurated.

The collaborating institutions used their own protocols to collect whole blood in K2EDTA tubes. For TCRbeta analysis, collaborators shipped samples in one of three forms: frozen whole blood, isolated PBMCs, or DNA extracted from either of those sample types. The chain is encoded by TRBV6-5 joined to TRBJ2-5; TRBD1 might be the D gene, on 6 matching bases. The TCR sequence derives from a human donor in a cohort sampled during active COVID-19. The source material was peripheral blood. CDR3 loop: CASGLGAQETQYF. The DNA reads TGTGCCAGTGGCCTGGGGGCCCAAGAGACCCAGTACTTC.